One T cell receptor (beta chain) is described in this entry. These data come from a study of identical twins. The CDR3 runs to 15 residues. CDR1 is DFQATT, CDR2 SNEGSKA, per germline (reference sequence). TCRdb processed the 5' RACE reads anew with MiXCR; each CDR3 protein has one entry. The repertoire consists of 260,000 or so distinct CDR3 sequences, with approximately 7.9% occurring once and the leading ten covering about 5.8%. The same specimen was also included in a second study, on yellow fever vaccine responses in identical twins.

The chain uses TRBV20-1 and TRBJ2-3, with 8 bases aligning to TRBD2. The sequenced material came from CD8+ T cells sorted from blood. The receptor was derived from a young woman in good health. DNA for the CDR3: TGCAGCCTTGGTGGTCTGCGGGAGGGCACAGATACGCAGTATTTT. Translation: CSLGGLREGTDTQYF.